This T cell receptor (beta chain) originates from a study of T-cell memory formation after mild COVID-19. Study-level points and caveats: Clones that contracted from day 15 to 85 were balanced CD4/CD8, while later expanders leaned CD4+.

This clonotype turned up a few times. What it binds is not known. CDR1 is KGHSH and CDR2 is LQKENI in the germline V gene. The CDR3 totals 14 residues. The V gene lost 2 bases and the J gene lost 2 bases, with 4 bases spanning the gap. cDNA libraries for TCR alpha and TCR beta, carrying sample barcodes and UMIs, came from 5'RACE with constant-segment primers. TCRdb fed the 5' RACE reads into MiXCR, producing one record per CDR3 protein. Of a few hundred thousand distinct CDR3 sequences in the sample, about 10% were seen once. V usage is TRBV18 and J usage is TRBJ2-6; no clear D gene. This receptor was taken from a man aged 18 to 29 who had mild COVID-19 (a few samples of this study predate the infection). Cell type and time point are not known. Sequenced input: PBMCs or a T cell subset sorted from them (not recorded which). The CDR3 sequence is CASSPDPGANVLTF. For the CDR3, the DNA is TGTGCCAGCTCACCAGATCCTGGGGCCAACGTCCTGACTTTC. The full variable domain, its missing parts supplied by reference TRBV18 and TRBJ2-6, is NAGVMQNPRHLVRRRGQEARLRCSPMKGHSHVYWYRQLPEEGLKFMVYLQKENIIDESGMPKERFSAEFPKEGPSILRIQQVVRGDSAAYFCASSPDPGANVLTFGAGSRLTVL.